This TCR beta chain was sequenced in a study of Ad26.COV2.S vaccination and SARS-CoV-2 variants. Repertoires were generated with immunoSEQ multiplex PCR, while TCRdb's copy carries only in-frame clones and drops some. The repertoire has some 180,000 clones, roughly 89% of them found once; the top ten carry 5.5% to 6%. V was trimmed by 3 bases and J by 0 bases, leaving 11 bases between them. CDR1 is LNHDA, CDR2 SQIVND, per germline (reference sequence). CDR3 length: 16 residues. The receptor was derived from a human donor who had recovered from COVID-19. The rearrangement links TRBV19 to TRBJ1-4; TRBD1 is a possible D gene (5 bases). The sequenced sample was peripheral blood, obtained after recovery from COVID-19. CDR3 region: CASSIPTAATNEKLFF. The CDR3 DNA reads TGTGCCAGTAGTATCCCGACAGCTGCAACTAATGAAAAACTGTTTTTT. Complete variable domain (other parts from reference TRBV19 and TRBJ1-4): DGGITQSPKYLFRKEGQNVTLSCEQNLNHDAMYWYRQDPGQGLRLIYYSQIVNDFQKGDIAEGYSVSREKKESFPLTVTSAQKNPTAFYLCASSIPTAATNEKLFFGSGTQLSVL.